Listed below are T cell receptor beta chains from one sample, sequenced in a study of beta chain features in type 1 diabetes. Here immunoSEQ multiplex PCR was the method, and the copy in TCRdb shows in-frame clones only, minus some. The sample comprises hundreds of thousands of clones, roughly 13% of which are singletons, and approximately 0.015% rests with the top ten. Sample: naive CD4+ T cells from blood. Receptors originate from a man aged 18-30 years in good health. The CDR3 runs from the conserved cysteine through the conserved F or W. Each record gives: J gene, V gene, clone size, D gene, CDR3 DNA, CDR3 protein. The D gene is left open where the match is weak. Clone size is given for some rows only: seen once, a few or many times, or a class if the clone is expanded.

TRBJ2-5,TRBV18,.,TRBD1,TGTGCCAGCTCACCAAGGACAGGGGGCGTAGAGACCCAGTACTTC,CASSPRTGGVETQYF
TRBJ2-7,TRBV15,.,TRBD1,TGTGCCACCAGCAGTTGGACAGGGGAGGCCTACGAGCAGTACTTC,CATSSWTGEAYEQYF
TRBJ2-1,TRBV7-9,.,.,TGTGCCAGCAGCCCCACCGGGGTTAGCGGAGGCTCCTACAATGAGCAGTTCTTC,CASSPTGVSGGSYNEQFF
TRBJ1-1,TRBV7-9,.,.,TGTGCCAGCAGCTTAACAGGCGCCCCGAACACTGAAGCTTTCTTT,CASSLTGAPNTEAFF
TRBJ2-7,TRBV4-2,few,.,TGTGCCAGCAGCCAAGGGCCCTACGAGCAGTACTTC,CASSQGPYEQYF
TRBJ2-7,TRBV28,.,TRBD1,TGTGCCAGCAGTTCCCGCGGGACAGGGAATCTAGAGCAGTACTTC,CASSSRGTGNLEQYF
TRBJ1-6,TRBV7-2,few,TRBD1,TGTGCCAGCAGCCCGGACAGGCTTGCAGCACCCCTCCACTTT,CASSPDRLAAPLHF
TRBJ2-2,TRBV10-2,.,TRBD1,TGCGCCAGCAGTGAGACCCGACAGGGTTCCGGGGAGCTGTTTTTT,CASSETRQGSGELFF
TRBJ2-5,TRBV28,few,.,TGTGCCAGCAGGCCTCTGGAGGGGGCTGGGGAGACCCAGTACTTC,CASRPLEGAGETQYF
TRBJ2-2,TRBV6-6,few,.,TGTGCCAGCAGTTACCGGGAGTCGGGCGGGGAGCTGTTTTTT,CASSYRESGGELFF
TRBJ2-7,TRBV27,few,TRBD2,TGTGCCACCCGATCGGGACTAGCGTACTCCTACGAGCAGTACTTC,CATRSGLAYSYEQYF
TRBJ1-1,TRBV6-5,.,TRBD1,TGTGCCAGCAGTTACCCCGGGACAGGGATCGCTGAAGCTTTCTTT,CASSYPGTGIAEAFF
TRBJ2-1,TRBV5-1,few,TRBD2,TGCGCCAGCAGCTTGGATGAGTCGAGCGGGGTGAATGAGCAGTTCTTC,CASSLDESSGVNEQFF
TRBJ2-2,TRBV11-3,.,.,TGTGCCAGCAGCTCCAGGGGCGCCGGGGAGCTGTTTTTT,CASSSRGAGELFF
TRBJ1-3,TRBV30,.,.,TGTGCCGCGGACTCTGACGGAAACACCATATATTTT,CAADSDGNTIYF
TRBJ2-7,TRBV7-2,.,TRBD1,TGTGCCAGCAGCTCTATGAGGGACAGGGATGGCGAGCAGTACTTC,CASSSMRDRDGEQYF
TRBJ2-3,TRBV14,few,TRBD2,TGTGCCAGCAGCCTAGGGACTAGCGGGGGTACAACGCAGTATTTT,CASSLGTSGGTTQYF
TRBJ2-3,TRBV4-3,.,TRBD2,TGCGCCAGCAGCCAAGTAGCGGGAGTGAATACGCAGTATTTT,CASSQVAGVNTQYF